What follows are 7 T cell receptor beta chains derived from one specimen sequenced in a study of PD-1 blockade in classical Hodgkin lymphoma. The assay was immunoSEQ multiplex PCR, and TCRdb's table has in-frame clones only and misses some. Altogether about 15,000 clones are present, roughly 88% being singletons, with the ten largest covering roughly 34%. All the patients suffered relapse after autologous stem cell transplantation, and brentuximab vedotin exposure differed. Here the sequenced sample was peripheral blood mononuclear cells (PBMCs), taken before the second cycle of nivolumab. The receptors come from a human donor with classical Hodgkin lymphoma.

The V gene is TRBV4-1, the J gene TRBJ1-5; D might be TRBD1 (6 bases). This CDR3 contains 15 residues. V was trimmed by 0 bases and J by 4 bases, leaving 10 bases between them. Germline lookup yields CDR1 MGHRA and CDR2 YSYEKL. The CDR3 protein is CASSQDRQDNQPQHF. CDR3 DNA sequence: TGCGCCAGCAGCCAAGATAGACAGGATAATCAGCCCCAGCATTTT.

A word on this clone: The sample carries other DNA sequences with the same CDR3. V gene TRBV18 combines with J gene TRBJ1-1; D may be TRBD1 (6 bases). Per germline, CDR1 KGHSH and CDR2 LQKENI. The CDR3 runs to 15 residues. Trimming took 1 base from V and 1 from J, leaving 10 bases between them. The CDR3 sequence is CASSPRQEPNTEAFF. CDR3 DNA sequence: TGTGCCAGCTCACCACGACAGGAACCGAACACTGAAGCTTTCTTT.

This chain's CDR3 is CASSQDFGTGVEKLFF. CDR3 coding DNA: TGCGCCAGCAGCCAAGATTTTGGGACAGGAGTTGAAAAACTGTTTTTT. The rearrangement joins TRBV4-1 to TRBJ1-4; TRBD1 agrees at 8 bases. Germline loops: CDR1 MGHRA, CDR2 YSYEKL. This CDR3 is 16 amino acids long. J was trimmed by 7 bases and V by 0 bases; bases with no gene match: 7.

This clone has just one count. The chain carries TRBV2 and TRBJ1-2; D is unclear. Germline loops: CDR1 SNHLY, CDR2 FYNNEI. Between the trimmed V and J ends, which lost 3 bases and 6 bases, there was a span of 5 bases. The CDR3 loop spans 11 amino acids. CDR3 loop: CASSDGNGYTF. DNA of the CDR3: TGTGCCAGCAGTGATGGGAATGGCTACACCTTC.

This rearrangement joins TRBV9 to TRBJ2-4; no definite D call. The CDR3 has 13 residues. Trimming cost V 4 bases and J 5 bases, with 10 bases left between them. Germline-derived CDR1 and CDR2 are SGDLS and YYNGEE. The CDR3 is CASSSRVQNIQYF. CDR3 in DNA: TGTGCCAGCAGCTCCCGGGTTCAAAACATTCAGTACTTC.

The chain couples TRBV7-9 to TRBJ1-4; D gene unclear. CDR1 is SEHNR and CDR2 is FQNEAQ in the germline V gene (reference sequence). This CDR3 contains 14 residues. The V and J ends lost 2 bases and 6 bases respectively, with 10 bases between them. The CDR3 is CASSLIGVDEKLFF. CDR3 nucleotides: TGTGCCAGCAGCTTAATAGGAGTCGATGAAAAACTGTTTTTT.

This rearrangement joins TRBV6-1 to TRBJ1-4; the D gene is possibly TRBD1 (6 bases). V dropped 5 bases and J dropped 7 bases, with 17 bases sitting between them. Looked up from germline, CDR1 is MNHNS and CDR2 is SASEGT. The CDR3 spans 15 residues. Here the CDR3 DNA reads TGTGCCAGCAGTCGGACGACAGGCATCGGTGAAAAACTGTTTTTT. Its translation: CASSRTTGIGEKLFF.